These 3 T cell receptor beta chains came from one sample sequenced in a study of cytomegalovirus exposure and HLA in healthy donors. PCR amplification relied on 60 Vbeta primers (plus 13 Jbeta primers). Here immunoSEQ multiplex PCR was the method, and the copy in TCRdb shows in-frame clones only, minus some. The table has 200,000 or so clones, 75% to 85% seen once; the top ten hold about 2%. Sequencing input: PBMCs. The receptors originated from a woman younger than 35 in good health and CMV-seropositive.

The rearrangement links TRBV7-2 to TRBJ1-3; D might be TRBD1 (6 bases). Trimming left V 5 bases short and J 1 base short, with 9 bases between. Germline V gives CDR1 SGHTA, CDR2 FQGNSA. The CDR3 covers 14 residues. In DNA form, the CDR3 reads TGTGCCAGCAGCCTACAGGGTTCTGGAAACACCATATATTTT. This sequence encodes CASSLQGSGNTIYF.

The sample holds one count of this clone. The chain recombines TRBV6-5 with TRBJ1-2; 11 bases map to TRBD1. V was pared by 5 bases and J by 7 bases, with 0 bases of the junction left unmatched. The germline gives CDR1 MNHEY, CDR2 SVGAGI. The CDR3 length is 12 residues. The CDR3 DNA is TGTGCCAGCAGTGGGACAGGGGGTGGCTACACCTTC. Amino acids: CASSGTGGGYTF.

The chain combines TRBV4-1 with TRBJ1-1; D remains ambiguous. This CDR3 region has 15 residues. Between the trimmed V and J ends, which lost 1 base and 0 bases, there was a span of 9 bases. The germline CDR1 and CDR2 sequences are MGHRA and YSYEKL. Here the CDR3 DNA reads TGCGCCAGCAGCCAAGGAGCGAGCGTGAACACTGAAGCTTTCTTT. Translated: CASSQGASVNTEAFF.